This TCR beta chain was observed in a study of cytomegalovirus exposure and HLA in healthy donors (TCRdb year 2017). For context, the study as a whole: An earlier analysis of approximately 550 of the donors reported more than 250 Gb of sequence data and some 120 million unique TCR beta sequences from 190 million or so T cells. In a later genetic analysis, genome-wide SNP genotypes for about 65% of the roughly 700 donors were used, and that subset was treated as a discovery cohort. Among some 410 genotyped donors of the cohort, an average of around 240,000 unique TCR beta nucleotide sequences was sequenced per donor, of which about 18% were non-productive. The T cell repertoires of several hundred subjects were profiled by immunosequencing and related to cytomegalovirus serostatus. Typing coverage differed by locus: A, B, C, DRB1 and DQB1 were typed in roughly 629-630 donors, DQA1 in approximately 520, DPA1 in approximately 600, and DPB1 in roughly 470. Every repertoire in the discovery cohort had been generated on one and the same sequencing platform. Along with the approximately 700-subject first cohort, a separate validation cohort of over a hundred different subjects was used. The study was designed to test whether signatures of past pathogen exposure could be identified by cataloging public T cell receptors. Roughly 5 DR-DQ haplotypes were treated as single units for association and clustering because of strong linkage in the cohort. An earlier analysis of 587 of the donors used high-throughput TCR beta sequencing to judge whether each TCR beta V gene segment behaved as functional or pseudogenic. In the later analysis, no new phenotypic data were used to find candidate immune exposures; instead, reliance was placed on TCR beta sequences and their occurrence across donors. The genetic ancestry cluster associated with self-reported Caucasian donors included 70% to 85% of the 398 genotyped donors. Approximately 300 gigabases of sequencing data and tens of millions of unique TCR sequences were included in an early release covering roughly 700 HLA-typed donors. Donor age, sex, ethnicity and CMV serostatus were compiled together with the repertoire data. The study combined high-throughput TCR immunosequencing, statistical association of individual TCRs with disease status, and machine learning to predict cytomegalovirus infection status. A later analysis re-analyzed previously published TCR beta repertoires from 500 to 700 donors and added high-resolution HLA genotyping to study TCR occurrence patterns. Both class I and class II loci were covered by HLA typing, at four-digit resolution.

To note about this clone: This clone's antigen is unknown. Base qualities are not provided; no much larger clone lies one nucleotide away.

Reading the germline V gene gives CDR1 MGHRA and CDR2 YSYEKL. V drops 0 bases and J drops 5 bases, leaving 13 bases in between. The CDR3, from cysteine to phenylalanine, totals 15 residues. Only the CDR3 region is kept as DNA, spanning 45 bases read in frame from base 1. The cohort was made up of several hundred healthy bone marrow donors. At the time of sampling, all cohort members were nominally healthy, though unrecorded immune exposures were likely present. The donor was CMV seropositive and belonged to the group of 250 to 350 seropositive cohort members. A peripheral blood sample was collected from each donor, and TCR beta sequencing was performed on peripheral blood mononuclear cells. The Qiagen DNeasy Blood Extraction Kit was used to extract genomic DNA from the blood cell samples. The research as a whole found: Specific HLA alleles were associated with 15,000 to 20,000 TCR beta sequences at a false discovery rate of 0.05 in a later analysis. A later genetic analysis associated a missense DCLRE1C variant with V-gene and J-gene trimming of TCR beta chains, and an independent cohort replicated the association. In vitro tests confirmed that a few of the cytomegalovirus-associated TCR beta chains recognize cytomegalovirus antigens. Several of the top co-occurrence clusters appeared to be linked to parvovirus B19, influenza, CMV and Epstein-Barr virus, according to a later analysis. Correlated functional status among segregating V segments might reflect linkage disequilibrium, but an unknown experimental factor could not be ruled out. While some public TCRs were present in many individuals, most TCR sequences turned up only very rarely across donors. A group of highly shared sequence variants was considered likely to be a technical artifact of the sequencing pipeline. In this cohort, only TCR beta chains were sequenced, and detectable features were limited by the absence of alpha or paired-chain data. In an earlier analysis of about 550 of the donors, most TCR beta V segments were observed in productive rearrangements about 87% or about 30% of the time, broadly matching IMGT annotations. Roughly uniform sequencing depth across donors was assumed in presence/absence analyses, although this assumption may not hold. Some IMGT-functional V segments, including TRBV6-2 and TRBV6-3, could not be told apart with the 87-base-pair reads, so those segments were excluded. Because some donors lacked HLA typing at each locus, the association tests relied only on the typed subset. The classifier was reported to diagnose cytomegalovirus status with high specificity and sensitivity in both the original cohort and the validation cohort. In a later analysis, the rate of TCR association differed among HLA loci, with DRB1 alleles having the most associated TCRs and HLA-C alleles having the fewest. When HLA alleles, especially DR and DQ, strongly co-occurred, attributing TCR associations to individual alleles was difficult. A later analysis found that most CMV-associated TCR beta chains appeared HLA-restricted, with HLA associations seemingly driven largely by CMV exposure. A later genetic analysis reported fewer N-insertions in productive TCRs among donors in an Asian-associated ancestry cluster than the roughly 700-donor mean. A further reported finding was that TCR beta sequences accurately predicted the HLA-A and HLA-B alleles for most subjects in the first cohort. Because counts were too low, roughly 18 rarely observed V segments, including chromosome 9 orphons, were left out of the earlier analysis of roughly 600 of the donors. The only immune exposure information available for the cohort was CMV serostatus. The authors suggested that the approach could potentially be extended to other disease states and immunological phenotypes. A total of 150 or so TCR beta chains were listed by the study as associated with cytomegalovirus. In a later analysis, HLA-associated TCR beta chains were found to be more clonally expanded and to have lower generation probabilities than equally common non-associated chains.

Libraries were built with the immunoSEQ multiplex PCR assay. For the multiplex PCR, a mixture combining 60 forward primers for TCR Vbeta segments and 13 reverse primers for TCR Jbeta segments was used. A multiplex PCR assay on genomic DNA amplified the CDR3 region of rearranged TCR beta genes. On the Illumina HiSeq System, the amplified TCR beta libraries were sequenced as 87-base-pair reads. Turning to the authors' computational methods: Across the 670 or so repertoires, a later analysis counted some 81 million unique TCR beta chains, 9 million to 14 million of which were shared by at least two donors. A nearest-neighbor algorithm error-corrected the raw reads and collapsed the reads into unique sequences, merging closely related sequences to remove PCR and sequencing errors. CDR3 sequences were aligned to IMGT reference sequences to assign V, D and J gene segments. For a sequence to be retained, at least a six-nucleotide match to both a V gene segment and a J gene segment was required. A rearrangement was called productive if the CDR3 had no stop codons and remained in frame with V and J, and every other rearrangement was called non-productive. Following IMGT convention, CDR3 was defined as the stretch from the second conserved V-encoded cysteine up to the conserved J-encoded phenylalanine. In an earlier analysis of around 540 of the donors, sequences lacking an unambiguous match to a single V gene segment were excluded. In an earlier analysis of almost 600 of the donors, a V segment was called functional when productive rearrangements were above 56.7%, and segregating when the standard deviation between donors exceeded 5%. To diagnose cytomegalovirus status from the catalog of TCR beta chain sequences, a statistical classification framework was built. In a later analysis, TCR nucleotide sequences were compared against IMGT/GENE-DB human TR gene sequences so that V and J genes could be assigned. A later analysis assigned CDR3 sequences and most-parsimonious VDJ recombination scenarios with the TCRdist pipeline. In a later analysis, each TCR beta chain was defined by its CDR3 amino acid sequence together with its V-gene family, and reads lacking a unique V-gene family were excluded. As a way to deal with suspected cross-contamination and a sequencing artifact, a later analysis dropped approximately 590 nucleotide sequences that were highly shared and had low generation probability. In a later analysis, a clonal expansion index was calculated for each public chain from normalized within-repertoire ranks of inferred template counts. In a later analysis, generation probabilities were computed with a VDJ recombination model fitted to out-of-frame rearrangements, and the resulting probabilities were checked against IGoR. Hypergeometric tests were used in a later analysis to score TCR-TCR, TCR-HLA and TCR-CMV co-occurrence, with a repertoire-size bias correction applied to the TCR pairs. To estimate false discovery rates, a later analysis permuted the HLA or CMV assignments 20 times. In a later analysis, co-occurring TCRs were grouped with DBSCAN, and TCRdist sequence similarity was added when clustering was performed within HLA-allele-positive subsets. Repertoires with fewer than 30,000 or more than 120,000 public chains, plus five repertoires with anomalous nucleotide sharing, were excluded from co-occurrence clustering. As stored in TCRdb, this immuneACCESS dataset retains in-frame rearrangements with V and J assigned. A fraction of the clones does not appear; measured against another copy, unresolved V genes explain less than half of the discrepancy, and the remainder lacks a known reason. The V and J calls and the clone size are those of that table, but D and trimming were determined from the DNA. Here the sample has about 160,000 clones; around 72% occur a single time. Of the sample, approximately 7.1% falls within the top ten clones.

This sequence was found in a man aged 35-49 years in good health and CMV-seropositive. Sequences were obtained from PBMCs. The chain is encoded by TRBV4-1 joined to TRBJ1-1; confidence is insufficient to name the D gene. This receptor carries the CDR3 CASSQERGRGTEAFF. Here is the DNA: TGCGCCAGCAGCCAAGAGAGAGGGAGAGGGACTGAAGCTTTCTTT.